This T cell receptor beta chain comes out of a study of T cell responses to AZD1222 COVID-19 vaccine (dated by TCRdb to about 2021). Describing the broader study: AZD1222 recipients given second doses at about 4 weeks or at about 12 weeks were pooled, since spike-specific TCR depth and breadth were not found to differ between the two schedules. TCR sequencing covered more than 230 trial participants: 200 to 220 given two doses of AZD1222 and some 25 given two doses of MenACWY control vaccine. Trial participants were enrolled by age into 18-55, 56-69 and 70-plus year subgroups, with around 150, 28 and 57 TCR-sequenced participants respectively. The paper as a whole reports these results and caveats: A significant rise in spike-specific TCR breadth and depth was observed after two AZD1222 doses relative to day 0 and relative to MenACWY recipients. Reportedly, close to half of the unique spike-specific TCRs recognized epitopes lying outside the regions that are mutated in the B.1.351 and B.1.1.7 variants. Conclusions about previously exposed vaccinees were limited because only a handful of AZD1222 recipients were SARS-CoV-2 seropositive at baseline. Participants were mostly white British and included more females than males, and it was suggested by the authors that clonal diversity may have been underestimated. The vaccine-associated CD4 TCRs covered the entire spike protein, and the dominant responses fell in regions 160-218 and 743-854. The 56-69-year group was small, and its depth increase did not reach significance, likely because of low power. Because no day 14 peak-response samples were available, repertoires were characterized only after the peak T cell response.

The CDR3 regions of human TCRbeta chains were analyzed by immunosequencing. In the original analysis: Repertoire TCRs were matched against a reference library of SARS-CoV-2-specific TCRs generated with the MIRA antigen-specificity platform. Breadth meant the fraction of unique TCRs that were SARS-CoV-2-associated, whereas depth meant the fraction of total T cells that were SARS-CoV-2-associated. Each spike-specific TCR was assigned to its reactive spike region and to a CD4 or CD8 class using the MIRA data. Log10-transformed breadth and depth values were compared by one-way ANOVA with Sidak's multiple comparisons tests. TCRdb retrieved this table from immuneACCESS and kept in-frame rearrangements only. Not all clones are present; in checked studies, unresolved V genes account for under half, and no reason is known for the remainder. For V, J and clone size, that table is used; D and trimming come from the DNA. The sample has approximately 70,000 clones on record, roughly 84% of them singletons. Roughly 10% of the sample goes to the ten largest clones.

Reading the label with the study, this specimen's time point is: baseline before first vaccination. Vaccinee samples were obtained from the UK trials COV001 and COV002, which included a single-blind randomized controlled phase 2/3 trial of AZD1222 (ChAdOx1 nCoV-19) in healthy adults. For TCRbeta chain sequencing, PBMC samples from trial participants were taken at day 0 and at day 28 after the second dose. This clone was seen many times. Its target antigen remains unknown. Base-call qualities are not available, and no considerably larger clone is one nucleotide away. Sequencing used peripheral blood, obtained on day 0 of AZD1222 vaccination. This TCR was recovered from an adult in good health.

The CDR3 reads as follows: CASVTDSATNEKLFF. The base sequence is TGTGCCAGTGTGACAGACTCTGCAACTAATGAAAAACTGTTTTTT. The chain employs TRBV28 and TRBJ1-4; TRBD1 is perhaps the D gene, given 5 matching bases. The CDR3 covers 15 residues, taking in both the cysteine and the phenylalanine. The DNA shown is the 45-base CDR3, in frame from base 1. V and J are truncated by 9 bases and 0 bases respectively, leaving an intervening sequence of 14 bases. Per the germline V gene, MDHEN is the CDR1 and SYDVKM is the CDR2.